One and the same sample provided the 29 T cell receptor beta chains below, sequenced in a study of cytomegalovirus exposure and HLA in healthy donors. Primers: 60 Vbeta forward and 13 Jbeta reverse. Profiling relied on immunoSEQ multiplex PCR, and the TCRdb table lists in-frame clones only, not all of them. The data show about 250,000 clones, with around four fifths seen just once and about 0.45% held by the top ten. Source material: PBMCs. The origin of the receptors is a boy younger than 18 in good health and CMV-seronegative.

Written as DNA, the CDR3 is TGTGCCAGCAAGAGCTCTGGAAACACCATATATTTT. Its translation: CASKSSGNTIYF. The rearrangement uses TRBV2 and TRBJ1-3; D is undetermined. Trimming pared 7 bases from V and 0 bases from J, leaving 4 bases between. The germline V gene has CDR1 SNHLY and CDR2 FYNNEI. The CDR3 covers 12 residues.

The chain recombines TRBV11-1 with TRBJ1-6, with D unclear. Germline V gives CDR1 SGHAT, CDR2 FQDESV (reference sequence). The V and J ends lost 2 bases and 19 bases respectively, with 18 bases between them. The CDR3 is 13 residues long. The CDR3 DNA sequence: TGTGCCAGCAGCTTATTCGGCGGAGGATGGATTCACTTT. Its protein is CASSLFGGGWIHF. The full variable domain, in which reference TRBV11-1 and TRBJ1-6 provide the parts outside the CDR3, is EAEVAQSPRYKITEKSQAVAFWCDPISGHATLYWYRQILGQGPELLVQFQDESVVDDSQLPKDRFSAERLKGVDSTLKIQPAELGDSAMYLCASSLFGGGWIHFGNGTRLTVT.

The table lists this clone with a few counts. The chain employs TRBV4-1 and TRBJ1-1; 7 positions agree with TRBD1. CDR3 length: 14 residues. Germline CDR1 reads MGHRA; CDR2 reads YSYEKL. Trimming at V came to 5 bases and at J to 5 bases, leaving 8 bases not matched to a gene. In nucleotides, the CDR3 is TGCGCCAGCAGCGATCACAGGGGACGAACTGAAGCTTTCTTT. Translated, it gives CASSDHRGRTEAFF.

This clone was seen a few times. The rearrangement joins TRBV4-1 to TRBJ2-2, with 9 bases matching TRBD2. CDR1 and CDR2 (germline): MGHRA, YSYEKL. The CDR3 sequence is 18 residues long. V dropped 3 bases and J dropped 4; count of bases not matched to a gene: 12. The CDR3 sequence: CASSHPGTSWGGTGELFF. In DNA form, the CDR3 reads TGCGCCAGCAGCCACCCCGGGACTAGCTGGGGCGGCACCGGGGAGCTGTTTTTT.

This clone was observed once. The chain carries TRBV18 and TRBJ2-6, with TRBD2 identical over 7 bases. Trimming cost V 1 base and J 0 bases; bases outside gene matches: 3. The germline gives CDR1 KGHSH, CDR2 LQKENI. The CDR3 sequence is 17 residues long. The CDR3 nucleotides read TGTGCCAGCTCACCACGGGAGGGGAGCTCTGGGGCCAACGTCCTGACTTTC. This encodes CASSPREGSSGANVLTF.

The CDR3 DNA reads TGTGCCAGCAGTGCGTTAGACAGAGGTTTGCAAGAGACCCAGTACTTC. Encoded protein: CASSALDRGLQETQYF. The rearrangement links TRBV6-1 to TRBJ2-5, with D maybe TRBD1 (5 bases). CDR3 length: 16 amino acids. Germline V lookup: CDR1 MNHNS, CDR2 SASEGT. V lost 4 bases, J lost 2 bases, and 17 bases lay in between.

The table lists this clone with a count of one. The rearrangement uses TRBV18 and TRBJ2-3; 8 nucleotides line up with TRBD2. The CDR3 is made up of 14 amino acids. V dropped 3 bases and J dropped 2; count of bases not matched to a gene: 1. Germline V gene lookup returns CDR1 KGHSH and CDR2 LQKENI. CDR3 residues: CASSPSGATDTQYF. DNA for the CDR3: TGTGCCAGCTCACCTAGCGGGGCCACAGATACGCAGTATTTT.

This chain connects TRBV5-8 to TRBJ2-3; 13 bases map to TRBD2. The germline V gene has CDR1 SGHTS and CDR2 YDEGEE. With 5 bases clipped from V and 4 bases from J, the junction kept 7 bases outside the gene matches. The CDR3 extends over 16 amino acids. Written as DNA, the CDR3 is TGTGCCAGCAGGGCTGGGACTAGCGGGGCGGCAGATACGCAGTATTTT. Translating it yields CASRAGTSGAADTQYF.

This chain joins TRBV9 and TRBJ1-2, with TRBD1 identical over 11 bases. Germline CDR1 reads SGDLS; CDR2 reads YYNGEE. This CDR3 region has 16 residues. Germline trimming cut 0 bases from V and 8 bases from J; bases unmatched to any gene: 9. The CDR3 DNA reads as TGTGCCAGCAGCGTAGGGACCGGGACAGGGGGTCAGGGCTACACCTTC. Translating it yields CASSVGTGTGGQGYTF.

V gene TRBV7-2 combines with J gene TRBJ1-4, with 10 bases lining up with TRBD1. Per the germline V gene, CDR1 is SGHTA and CDR2 is FQGNSA. Germline trimming cut 5 bases from V and 2 bases from J; bases unmatched to any gene: 5. The CDR3 runs to 16 residues. The CDR3 bases are TGTGCCAGCAGCGAAGACAGGGGGCTGACTAATGAAAAACTGTTTTTT. It is translated as CASSEDRGLTNEKLFF.

This clone came up a few times. Different DNA sequences within this sample yield the same CDR3. The rearrangement joins TRBV19 to TRBJ1-2; a weak D match, TRBD1 (6 bases). Trimming cost V 1 base and J 4 bases, with 10 bases left between them. Germline values: CDR1 LNHDA, CDR2 SQIVND (reference sequence). The length of the CDR3 is 14 residues. The CDR3 spells CASSIGRGGYGYTF. As DNA, the CDR3 is TGTGCCAGTAGTATAGGGAGAGGGGGCTATGGCTACACCTTC.

The CDR3 region has the DNA TGTGCCAGCAGCTTAGTTCAAGTCAACCGCCCTCCTACGGCTTTCTTT. Its translation: CASSLVQVNRPPTAFF. V gene TRBV7-9 combines with J gene TRBJ1-1; D ambiguous. Trimming removed 1 base from V and 11 bases from J, with 23 bases in between. This CDR3 has 16 amino acids. Germline CDR1 SEHNR, CDR2 FQNEAQ (reference sequence).

The chain carries TRBV25-1 and TRBJ1-2; no reliable D call. Germline V lookup: CDR1 MGHDK, CDR2 SYGVNS. V lost 3 bases to trimming and J lost 3 bases, with 17 bases between them. The CDR3 runs 16 residues. The CDR3 here is CASSDPGGMGHYGYTF. The CDR3 nucleotides are TGTGCCAGCAGTGATCCAGGAGGTATGGGTCACTATGGCTACACCTTC.

On this clone itself: The junction and the germline gene differ at one end; a read error may be behind it. V usage is TRBV29-1 and J usage is TRBJ2-7, with TRBD2 matching over 8 bases. The J call is doubtful: the DNA matches TRBJ2-5 better. The CDR3 extends over 12 amino acids. Germline CDR1 is SQVTM and CDR2 is ANQGSEA. The DNA of the CDR3 is TGCAGCGTGGAAGGACTAGCAGAGACCCAGTACTTC. This gives the protein CSVEGLAETQYF.

The chain links TRBV5-4 to TRBJ2-4; 9 bases are a match to TRBD2. The germline CDR1 and CDR2 sequences are SGHNT and YYREEE (reference sequence). J lost 5 bases, V lost 3 bases, and 6 bases had no gene match. The CDR3 has 15 amino acids. The CDR3 DNA follows: TGTGCCAGCAGCTCGAAGCGGGGGGACCAAAACATTCAGTACTTC. Its protein product is CASSSKRGDQNIQYF. Together with reference TRBV5-4 and TRBJ2-4, the CDR3 gives the full variable domain: ETGVTQSPTHLIKTRGQQVTLRCSSQSGHNTVSWYQQALGQGPQFIFQYYREEENGRGNFPPRFSGLQFPNYSSELNVNALELDDSALYLCASSSKRGDQNIQYFGAGTRLSVL.

V is TRBV6-5 and J is TRBJ1-1; the match to TRBD1 covers 7 bases. CDR3 size: 12 residues. V was clipped by 6 bases and J by 4 bases; unmatched bases: 2. The germline gives CDR1 MNHEY, CDR2 SVGAGI. CDR3 sequence reads: CASSWDSTEAFF. CDR3 DNA sequence: TGTGCCAGCAGCTGGGACAGCACTGAAGCTTTCTTT.

V gene TRBV10-3 combines with J gene TRBJ1-6; 7 nucleotides line up with TRBD1. Germline trimming cut 6 bases from V and 8 bases from J; bases unmatched to any gene: 4. Germline CDR1 ENHRY, CDR2 SYGVKD. The CDR3 spans 13 residues. The CDR3 loop is CAIRIDRDSPLHF. CDR3 sequence (DNA): TGTGCCATCAGAATCGACAGGGATTCACCCCTCCACTTT.

The chain has TRBV7-9 and TRBJ2-7; possible D gene TRBD1, 5 bases. Germline assignment: CDR1 SEHNR and CDR2 FQNEAQ (reference sequence). There are 13 residues in the CDR3. V lost 0 bases and J 5 bases, leaving 8 bases between the germline ends. CDR3 amino acids: CASSLAGANEQYF. In DNA, the CDR3 is TGTGCCAGCAGCTTAGCAGGGGCCAACGAGCAGTACTTC.

V gene TRBV9 combines with J gene TRBJ1-4, with 10 nucleotides matching TRBD1. Germline lookup yields CDR1 SGDLS and CDR2 YYNGEE. The CDR3 consists of 15 residues. Trimming at V came to 4 bases and at J to 6 bases, leaving 6 bases not matched to a gene. Here the CDR3 reads CASSSGTGEYEKLFF. In nucleotides, the CDR3 is TGTGCCAGCAGCTCAGGGACAGGGGAATATGAAAAACTGTTTTTT. Full variable domain (outside the CDR3, taken from reference TRBV9 and TRBJ1-4): DSGVTQTPKHLITATGQRVTLRCSPRSGDLSVYWYQQSLDQGLQFLIQYYNGEERAKGNILERFSAQQFPDLHSELNLSSLELGDSALYFCASSSGTGEYEKLFFGSGTQLSVL.

In DNA, the CDR3 is TGTGCCAGCAGCGTAGGGGCTAGCGGGGGGGCTACAGATACGCAGTATTTT. Its protein is CASSVGASGGATDTQYF. The chain recombines TRBV9 with TRBJ2-3; TRBD2 matches 12 bases. With V trimmed by 0 bases and J by 3 bases, 5 bases remained unmatched. Germline V gene lookup returns CDR1 SGDLS and CDR2 YYNGEE. The CDR3 is 17 amino acids.

This chain links TRBV4-1 with TRBJ2-7, with 9 bases that match TRBD2. The trim removed 0 bases at V and 4 bases at J, leaving 10 bases unmatched. The CDR3 totals 17 residues. Germline lookup yields CDR1 MGHRA and CDR2 YSYEKL. The CDR3 coding sequence is TGCGCCAGCAGCCAAGATTTCTGGCTAGCGGGGATATACGAGCAGTACTTC. As protein: CASSQDFWLAGIYEQYF.

This clone has just a few counts. The chain is built from TRBV9 and TRBJ1-5; D is ambiguous. Germline lookup yields CDR1 SGDLS and CDR2 YYNGEE. The V and J ends lost 1 base and 7 bases respectively, with 9 bases between them. CDR3 length: 13 residues. CDR3 coding DNA: TGTGCCAGCAGCGTATGGGAGGGCCAGCCCCAGCATTTT. This translates into CASSVWEGQPQHF.

This clone was counted a few times. The CDR3 is CASRPTLAGLNTEAFF. CDR3 sequence (DNA): TGTGCCAGCAGACCGACCTTGGCGGGCCTTAACACTGAAGCTTTCTTT. This sequence joins TRBV7-9 and TRBJ1-1; no clear D. V dropped 6 bases and J dropped 2 bases, with 19 bases sitting between them. CDR3 length: 16 residues. Germline CDR1 SEHNR, CDR2 FQNEAQ (reference sequence).

The chain combines TRBV11-2 with TRBJ2-3; a possible D gene is TRBD2 (6 bases). Germline CDR1 reads SGHAT; CDR2 reads FQNNGV. V was shortened by 5 bases and J by 9 bases, with 15 bases between the two germline ends. There are 13 residues in the CDR3. The CDR3 coding sequence is TGTGCCAGCAGCCCTGGACCAGGACTAACGCAGTATTTT. Residues: CASSPGPGLTQYF. Full variable domain (missing parts from reference TRBV11-2 and TRBJ2-3): EAGVAQSPRYKIIEKRQSVAFWCNPISGHATLYWYQQILGQGPKLLIQFQNNGVVDDSQLPKDRFSAERLKGVDSTLKIQPAKLEDSAVYLCASSPGPGLTQYFGPGTRLTVL.

The chain combines TRBV5-1 with TRBJ1-1; the match to TRBD1 covers 7 bases. V lost 4 bases and J lost 4; bases outside the gene matches: 4. The CDR3 has 13 residues. Germline CDR1 and CDR2: SGHRS and YFSETQ. The CDR3, as DNA: TGCGCCAGCAGCCCGACAGGGTCCACTGAAGCTTTCTTT. Its protein is CASSPTGSTEAFF.

J is TRBJ1-3 and V is TRBV21-1; the table names TRBD1, a call not compared with the DNA. TRBV21-1 is given as a pseudogene. CDR3 size: 16 residues. The CDR3 is CASSKRPPKNSYTIYF. CDR3 in DNA: TGTGCCAGCAGCAAACGCCCCCCGAAGAACAGTTACACCATATATTTT.

This clone appeared once. The chain recombines TRBV4-1 with TRBJ2-6; 8 bases align to TRBD1. The CDR3 has 17 amino acids. The J segment lost 2 bases and the V segment lost 9 bases, leaving 12 bases of the junction unmatched. The germline CDR1 and CDR2 sequences are MGHRA and YSYEKL. As DNA, the CDR3 is TGCGCCAGAAGGGCCAGACAGGGGATACCTGGGGCCAACGTCCTGACTTTC. Translation: CARRARQGIPGANVLTF.

The chain has TRBV7-2 and TRBJ1-5; TRBD1 aligns across 10 bases. The length of the CDR3 is 15 residues. Germline V gene data show CDR1 as SGHTA and CDR2 as FQGNSA. Unmatched junction bases numbered 6, after V lost 3 bases and J lost 7 bases. This CDR3 reads CASSFAGTGEQPQHF. The CDR3 coding sequence is TGTGCCAGCAGCTTCGCCGGGACAGGGGAGCAGCCCCAGCATTTT. Full variable domain (remainder filled in from reference TRBV7-2 and TRBJ1-5): GAGVSQSPSNKVTEKGKDVELRCDPISGHTALYWYRQSLGQGLEFLIYFQGNSAPDKSGLPSDRFSAERTGGSVSTLTIQRTQQEDSAVYLCASSFAGTGEQPQHFGDGTRLSIL.

V is TRBV10-3 and J is TRBJ1-2; TRBD1 matches 8 bases. This CDR3 is built from 14 residues. V shed 4 bases, J shed 4 bases, and the junction held 5 bases outside the gene matches. Germline CDR1 and CDR2: ENHRY and SYGVKD. CDR3: CAISGGQGAYGYTF. CDR3 sequence (DNA): TGTGCCATCAGTGGCGGACAGGGAGCCTATGGCTACACCTTC.